One TCR beta chain is described in this entry. The antigen remains unidentified. Naive CD8+ T cells carried a CD45RO-CCR7+CD27+CD95- phenotype. The data derive from a study of CXCR3-negative and CXCR3-positive naive CD8 T cells. About the research overall: Collectively, the libraries yielded roughly 140 million TRB reads in total, at about 1.5 +/- 0.3 million per library. Findings and limits, study-wide: Naive cells positive for CXCR3 carried more hydrophobic TRB CDR3s than CXCR3-negative ones. Memory, not naive, CXCR3-negative and CXCR3-positive cells differed in TRBV-TRBJ usage. Most assays used freshly isolated PBMCs, as cryopreservation partially reduced CXCR3.

Researchers prepared the TRB cDNA libraries using 5' RACE with UMI labels. TCRdb re-called the 5' RACE reads and catalogs CDR3 proteins one per entry, DNA excluded. The listing contains some 150,000 distinct CDR3 sequences. Material for sequencing was naive CXCR3+ CD8+ T cells from blood. Subset of the sample: CD45RO-CCR7+CD27+CD95- naive CD8+ T cells expressing CXCR3 (TNR3+). The TCR originated in a human donor in good health. Some clones in this sample may be carry-over from other donors' samples.

CDR3 region: CASSQDPQGLGSEQFF. The chain links TRBV4-2 to TRBJ2-1; TCRdb calls TRBD1, which cannot be checked without DNA. The CDR3 is 16 amino acids. The germline V gene encodes CDR1 LGHNA and CDR2 YNFKEQ.